The T cell receptor beta chain under discussion was sequenced for a study of blood T cell repertoires in COVID-19. TCRdb keeps only in-frame clones here, not all; method: immunoSEQ multiplex PCR. Found here are 150,000 or so clones, around 85% of them singletons; the top ten hold 6.5% to 9.5%. The source of this sequence is an older woman with COVID-19, enrolled during active disease. The source material was peripheral blood.

Here the CDR3 DNA reads TGTGCCTCCTACGGGACGGAGGGAGATACGCAGTATTTT. This encodes CASYGTEGDTQYF. J is TRBJ2-3 and V is TRBV10-3, with D tentatively TRBD2 (6 bases). The germline CDR1 and CDR2 sequences are ENHRY and SYGVKD. With 11 bases removed from V and 5 bases from J, the gap between germline ends came to 17 bases. The CDR3 runs to 13 residues.